This T cell receptor beta chain was retrieved from a study of CD8+ T cells in alopecia areata. Whole-study context: Oral tofacitinib (5 to 10 mg twice daily) was administered to treated patients. Whole-study findings and limits: Under tofacitinib, numerous expanded lesional clonotypes remained detectable in scalp and blood. There was only one nonresponder, so it was unclear how baseline CD8+ expansion relates to response.

In regard to this clone: Its antigen is not known.

Extracted RNA was reverse transcribed into cDNA, the sequencing template. Assay used: immunoSEQ multiplex PCR; TCRdb lists only in-frame clones, some missing. The sample shows over 150,000 clones, around 59% of them seen only once. This sample's treatment: oral pan-JAK inhibitor, 5-10 mg twice daily. Sorting from PBMCs produced CD4+ and CD8+ T cells. V was shortened by 0 bases and J by 3 bases, with 6 bases between the two germline ends. The CDR3 is 13 residues long. Looked up from germline, CDR1 is MNHEY and CDR2 is SVGAGI. The specimen comprised CD4+ T cells sorted from blood, sampled at week 24, from a patient treated with tofacitinib. The receptor's source is a human donor with alopecia areata. The chain uses TRBV6-5 and TRBJ2-7; D ambiguous. The CDR3, as DNA: TGTGCCAGCAGTTACTCGTCTAACTACGAGCAGTACTTC. This codes for CASSYSSNYEQYF.